The 9 T cell receptor beta chains given below trace back to one sample, sequenced in a study of blood T cell repertoires in COVID-19. Produced via immunoSEQ multiplex PCR; TCRdb's table is partial and in-frame only. The sample consists of about 54,000 clones, about four fifths of them appearing once. Specimen: peripheral blood. Receptor source: a woman in her sixties with acute or convalescent COVID-19.

To note about this clone: The germline gene is not matched at one end of the junction; a read error may be the cause. The genes are TRBV6-5 and TRBJ1-1; D is uncertain. This CDR3 contains 13 residues. The V gene's germline CDR1 is MNHEY and CDR2 SVGAGI. This CDR3 is CASSDSGYAEAFF. The DNA of the CDR3 is TGTGCCAGCAGTGACTCGGGCTACGCGGAAGCTTTCTTT.

This chain links TRBV11-2 with TRBJ1-5; D remains unclear. The CDR3 spans 15 residues. The germline gives CDR1 SGHAT, CDR2 FQNNGV. V was pared by 1 base and J by 7 bases, with 14 bases between. CDR3 amino acids: CASSLGGLGVQPQHF. DNA for the CDR3: TGTGCCAGCAGCTTAGGGGGTCTGGGAGTCCAGCCCCAGCATTTT.

The V call is TRBV12-3 or TRBV12-4, the J call TRBJ1-2; no clear D. Trimming took off 6 bases at V and 1 base at J, with 6 bases between the two ends. This CDR3 has 12 residues. CDR3 sequence reads: CASRSVNYGYTF. The DNA for the CDR3 is TGTGCCAGCAGATCAGTTAACTATGGCTACACCTTC.

The V call is TRBV6-5, the J call TRBJ2-5, with TRBD2 matching over 10 bases. Germline-derived CDR1 and CDR2 are MNHEY and SVGAGI. CDR3 length equals 14 residues. CDR3 DNA: TGTGCATCTGGGGCTAGCGGGAGAGTTGAGACCCAGTACTTC. Protein: CASGASGRVETQYF.

Here the CDR3 DNA reads TGTGCCAGCAGCCGATCTCCAGGGTCGGATCAGCCCCAGCATTTT. Its protein product is CASSRSPGSDQPQHF. The chain uses TRBV5-4 and TRBJ1-5, with D possibly being TRBD1 (5 bases). CDR3 length: 15 residues. V was cut by 4 bases and J by 5 bases, with 16 bases left in between. Germline lookup yields CDR1 SGHNT and CDR2 YYREEE (reference sequence).

CDR3 loop: CASSRGQKDTEAFF. CDR3 bases: TGTGCCAGCAGCCGGGGACAAAAGGACACTGAAGCTTTCTTT. The rearrangement joins TRBV7-9 to TRBJ1-1, with D maybe TRBD1 (6 bases). The CDR3 has 14 residues. The germline V gene encodes CDR1 SEHNR and CDR2 FQNEAQ (reference sequence). Trimming took 5 bases from V and 3 from J, leaving 13 bases between them.

Of note for this clone: This sample also contains other DNA sequences that code for the same CDR3. The CDR3 DNA reads TGTGCCACCAGTGCGAGACAGGGTTCTTATGGCTACACCTTC. Protein sequence: CATSARQGSYGYTF. V is TRBV24-1 and J is TRBJ1-2; 7 bases map to TRBD1. Per germline, CDR1 KGHDR and CDR2 SFDVKD. Trimming took 5 bases from V and 5 from J; bases not matched to a gene: 7. This CDR3 is 14 amino acids long.

The chain combines TRBV19 with TRBJ1-5; 9 nucleotides agree with TRBD1. V dropped 3 bases and J dropped 1; count of bases not matched to a gene: 4. Germline V gene lookup returns CDR1 LNHDA and CDR2 SQIVND (reference sequence). This CDR3 contains 16 residues. The CDR3 spells CASSIGTGQSNQPQHF. CDR3 bases: TGTGCCAGTAGTATTGGGACAGGGCAAAGCAATCAGCCCCAGCATTTT.

The chain joins TRBV7-3 to TRBJ2-3, with 9 bases fitting TRBD2. CDR3 length: 20 residues. CDR1 and CDR2 from the germline V gene are SGHTA and FQGTGA. V gave up 6 bases and J gave up 4 bases; unmatched junction bases: 23. This CDR3 reads CASSYLPGASGAFRADTQYF. Here the CDR3 DNA reads TGTGCCAGCAGTTACCTTCCCGGGGCTAGCGGGGCCTTTCGGGCAGATACGCAGTATTTT.